This T cell receptor beta chain was found in a study of human T cells and chemical hapten exposure. Time point: patch test 1, 2 weeks after DPC sensitization. Treatment noted: therapeutic diphenylcyclopropenone sensitization with weekly scalp DPC. Non-pregnant alopecia patients aged 18 to 70, suitable for DPC therapy. This clonotype was seen repeatedly, ten times or more. What it recognizes is unknown. A read error may account for a junction end that differs from germline. General study findings and limits: With patch test score, the counts of PT1 expanded TCRs showed a positive correlation. Compared with pre-sensitization or healthy control sets, expanded TCRs clustered more.

In TCRdb, the RACE reads were re-called with MiXCR into one record per CDR3 protein. The table has fewer than 100,000 distinct CDR3 sequences, roughly 12% seen once; the top ten hold 3.5%. There are 13 residues in the CDR3. Germline CDR1 and CDR2: SSHAT and FNYEAQ (reference sequence). This receptor was taken from a woman aged 55 to 70 with alopecia areata. Some clones in this sample may be carry-over from other donors' samples. The sequencing here drew on whole blood, taken in connection with sensitization to the hapten diphenylcyclopropenone (DPC). This rearrangement joins TRBV7-7 to TRBJ2-1; TRBD2 is a possible D gene (5 bases). The CDR3, as DNA: TGTGCTAGCAGCTTAAGATTCGGGGATGAGCAGTTCTTC. Protein: CASSLRFGDEQFF.